The T cell receptor (beta chain) described here comes from a study of regulatory and conventional T cells in RAG deficiency. Overall study findings and caveats: Omenn patients showed >90% Treg-Tconv overlap and shorter CDR3 lengths. Control T-cell subsets had markedly higher Shannon entropy and lower Simpson indices than RAG-deficient patients.

This CDR3 is built from 15 residues. Looked up from germline, CDR1 is KGHSH and CDR2 is LQKENI. J was trimmed by 6 bases and V by 2 bases; bases with no gene match: 10. This clone has only one observation. As yet, its antigen is unknown. Assay: immunoSEQ multiplex PCR; the TCRdb copy retains only in-frame clones and omits some. The sample has about 30,000 clones, 90% to 97% seen once; the top ten hold about 0.32%. The sorted conventional CD4+ T cells were CD25-low and CD127-high, with genomic DNA sequenced. The same sample was also used in a study of regulatory T cells. From that study: The PCR used 52 TRBV and 13 TRBJ primers. Regulatory T cells showed the strongest V-J pair restriction and V/J gene skewing among patient repertoires.

The receptor was derived from a human donor in good health. The gene calls are TRBV18 and TRBJ2-7, with 7 bases lining up with TRBD2. Sequenced sample: CD25- CD4+ T cells sorted from blood. The CDR3 protein is CASSPVLAGESEQYF. CDR3 in DNA: TGTGCCAGCTCACCAGTCCTGGCGGGAGAGTCCGAGCAGTACTTC.